This T cell receptor (beta chain) derives from a study of CD8 T cells in Susac syndrome. General study findings and limits: Individuals included in the TCR sequencing and HLA analysis were acknowledged by the study to be relatively few in number.

Points on this clonotype: Its antigen is currently unknown.

The RNA input was roughly 0.45 to 1 ug, and it was reverse transcribed with random hexamers. Via MiXCR, TCRdb re-called the immunoSEQ multiplex PCR reads, giving one row per CDR3 protein. The sample has about 140,000 distinct CDR3 sequences, 85% to 95% seen once; the top ten hold 0.095% to 0.14%. Sequencing was done on a sample of CD4+ T cells from PBMCs. This sequence originates from a human donor with multiple sclerosis.

The CDR3 loop reads CASSPGGGNYNEQFF. In DNA, the CDR3 is TGTGCCAGCAGCCCCGGAGGCGGCAACTACAATGAGCAGTTCTTC. The chain joins TRBV7-9 to TRBJ2-1, with D tentatively TRBD2 (5 bases). The CDR3 covers 15 residues. Trimming stripped 5 bases from V and 3 bases from J, with 14 bases between. Germline CDR1 reads SEHNR; CDR2 reads FQNEAQ (reference sequence).